This T cell receptor (beta chain) was captured in a study of early stage breast cancer tumors. Whole-study context: Among approximately 12 ER+/PR+/HER2- tumors, eight were ductal, four lobular. Samples were sequenced at about 10-fold average coverage. Study conclusions and caveats: In about 90% of the 16 patients, blood comparison separated tumor from normal breast. Commonly generated sequences made up most enriched TCRB sequences shared between patients.

This table comes from immunoSEQ multiplex PCR, and its TCRdb copy is limited to in-frame clones, with some not included. The sample consists of 55,000 to 70,000 clones, around 80% of them appearing once. This clone was detected once. Its antigen is not known. CDR3 size: 14 residues. V shed 6 bases and J shed 3 bases, with 14 bases lying between them. CDR1 is WNHNN and CDR2 is SYGVQD in the germline V gene (reference sequence). The clonotype comes from a person aged 40-50 years with breast cancer. Specimen: blood. The chain couples TRBV10-1 to TRBJ1-1; D possibly corresponds to TRBD1 (6 bases). CDR3 in amino acids: CASRNLPGDTEAFF. In nucleotides, the CDR3 is TGCGCCAGCAGAAATTTACCAGGGGACACTGAAGCTTTCTTT.